This T cell receptor (beta chain) was identified in a study of OX40 agonist ivuxolimab in advanced cancers. Study overall: Across the patients, intravenous ivuxolimab was delivered every 2 weeks at 0.01 to 10 mg/kg.

Method: immunoSEQ multiplex PCR; TCRdb's copy keeps in-frame clones and lacks some. In the table there are some 90,000 clones, approximately 91% of which are singletons. The CDR3 is 17 amino acids. V lost 6 bases to trimming and J lost 1 base; unmatched junction nucleotides: 8. The germline V gene encodes CDR1 LNHDA and CDR2 SQIVND (reference sequence). This clone was seen only once. The source of this sequence is an adult with an advanced solid tumor such as melanoma, head and neck, liver or kidney cancer. The chain recombines TRBV19 with TRBJ2-7; 14 nucleotides align to TRBD2. The sequencing used CD4+ or CD8+ T cells sorted from blood, collected in a trial of the OX40 agonist ivuxolimab. The DNA for the CDR3 is TGTGCCAGTAGCCGCCGGGGACTAGCGGGAGATTCCTACGAGCAGTACTTC. This translates into CASSRRGLAGDSYEQYF. Complete variable domain (other parts from reference TRBV19 and TRBJ2-7): DGGITQSPKYLFRKEGQNVTLSCEQNLNHDAMYWYRQDPGQGLRLIYYSQIVNDFQKGDIAEGYSVSREKKESFPLTVTSAQKNPTAFYLCASSRRGLAGDSYEQYFGPGTRLTVT.